These 20 T cell receptor beta chains were all obtained from the same sample, sequenced in a study of neoadjuvant nivolumab and ipilimumab in lung cancer. Sequenced by immunoSEQ multiplex PCR; TCRdb stores in-frame clones only, minus some. The sample shows approximately 7,000 clones, approximately 88% of them seen only once. The sequences come from tumor tissue, collected after neoadjuvant nivolumab, alone or with ipilimumab, at or shortly before surgery. The receptors come from an adult with non-small cell lung cancer.

The chain combines TRBV11-1 with TRBJ2-3; D may be TRBD2 (6 bases). The CDR3 sequence is 13 residues long. Germline assignment: CDR1 SGHAT and CDR2 FQDESV (reference sequence). Deletions cut 7 bases from V and 5 bases from J, with 13 bases between. The CDR3 nucleotides are TGTGCCAGCACAACGACGGGGGAAGATACGCAGTATTTT. Protein sequence: CASTTTGEDTQYF.

V and J are TRBV28 and TRBJ2-2; TRBD2 matches at 13 bases. CDR3 length: 16 amino acids. V gave up 5 bases and J gave up 8 bases; unmatched junction bases: 8. Germline V gene lookup returns CDR1 MDHEN and CDR2 SYDVKM. The chain's CDR3 is CASSPWTSGGSGELFF. The CDR3 DNA is TGTGCCAGCAGTCCTTGGACTAGCGGGGGATCGGGGGAGCTGTTTTTT.

The V gene is TRBV2, the J gene TRBJ1-1, with D possibly TRBD1 on 6 matching bases. Germline loops: CDR1 SNHLY, CDR2 FYNNEI. The CDR3 runs 16 residues. V shed 3 bases and J shed 5 bases, with 19 bases lying between them. Here the CDR3 DNA reads TGTGCCAGCAGTGAGAGGACAGCCTCGGGCACTACTGAAGCTTTCTTT. Protein: CASSERTASGTTEAFF.

J is TRBJ1-2 and V is TRBV14; D may be TRBD1 (6 bases). This CDR3 is 15 amino acids long. Germline CDR1 SGHDN, CDR2 FVKESK. The V and J ends lost 1 base and 3 bases respectively, with 12 bases between them. CDR3 DNA sequence: TGTGCCAGCAGCCAAGCGGACAGTGCAGACTATGGCTACACCTTC. Translated, it gives CASSQADSADYGYTF.

The chain joins TRBV6-1 to TRBJ1-1, with D tentatively TRBD1 (5 bases). The CDR3 is 11 amino acids. Germline values: CDR1 MNHNS, CDR2 SASEGT. Trimming pared 8 bases from V and 5 bases from J, leaving 9 bases between. CDR3 sequence (DNA): TGTGCCAGCGCCTGGGGGACTGAAGCTTTCTTT. It translates to CASAWGTEAFF.

The chain employs TRBV11-3 and TRBJ2-3, with 10 bases matching TRBD2. Looked up from germline, CDR1 is SGHNT and CDR2 is YENEEA. This CDR3 spans 14 amino acids. The trim removed 5 bases at V and 6 bases at J, leaving 5 bases unmatched. The CDR3 loop reads CASSMGLATDTQYF. The CDR3 nucleotides are TGTGCCAGCAGCATGGGACTAGCGACGGATACGCAGTATTTT.

The CDR3 DNA reads TGTGCCACAGGGCAGGGGAGCTCTGGAAACACCATATATTTT. This encodes CATGQGSSGNTIYF. The chain has TRBV10-3 and TRBJ1-3; D possibly corresponds to TRBD1 (6 bases). CDR1 is ENHRY, CDR2 SYGVKD, per germline. This CDR3 contains 14 residues. V lost 10 bases to trimming and J lost 0 bases, with 13 bases between them.

This clone was recorded only once. The chain has TRBV11-2 and TRBJ1-1; TRBD1 matches 7 bases. The CDR3 totals 13 residues. Germline-derived CDR1 and CDR2 are SGHAT and FQNNGV. The V and J ends lost 1 base and 7 bases, in that order; junction bases with no gene match: 3. CDR3 DNA: TGTGCCAGCAGCTTAGTCCGGGACAGTGAAGCTTTCTTT. This gives the protein CASSLVRDSEAFF.

The rearrangement joins TRBV9 to TRBJ1-1; D might be TRBD1 (6 bases). Trimming stripped 4 bases from V and 4 bases from J, with 14 bases between. The CDR3 has 14 residues. Germline V gene sequence: CDR1 SGDLS, CDR2 YYNGEE. The CDR3 loop is CASSRGGIGTEAFF. CDR3 nucleotides: TGTGCCAGCAGCAGAGGGGGGATAGGCACTGAAGCTTTCTTT.

V is TRBV10-3 and J is TRBJ2-7; 11 bases match TRBD1. Trimming removed 8 bases from V and 6 bases from J; junction bases left unmatched: 12. The CDR3 has 15 amino acids. CDR1 is ENHRY and CDR2 is SYGVKD in the germline V gene. The CDR3: CAIRPVLGTGGEQYF. CDR3 bases: TGTGCCATCCGACCAGTACTCGGGACAGGGGGCGAGCAGTACTTC.

The V gene is TRBV15, the J gene TRBJ2-7; either TRBD1 or TRBD2 may supply D (5 bases each). Trimming shortened V by 1 base and J by 2 bases, and 9 bases separated the two germline ends. The CDR3 runs to 14 residues. Per germline, CDR1 LNHNV and CDR2 YYDKDF (reference sequence). This CDR3 reads CATSRGGEPYEQYF. The CDR3 nucleotides read TGTGCCACCAGCAGAGGAGGGGAACCCTACGAGCAGTACTTC.

The chain joins TRBV6-5 to TRBJ1-1; TRBD1 might be the D (6 bases). Trimming cost V 5 bases and J 4 bases, with 8 bases left between them. CDR1 MNHEY and CDR2 SVGAGI come from the germline V gene. This CDR3 has 12 amino acids. CDR3 DNA: TGTGCCAGCAGTCTCAGGGGCACTGAAGCTTTCTTT. Translation gives CASSLRGTEAFF.

In this sample, this clone turned up a few times. The V and J genes are TRBV10-3 and TRBJ1-2; 11 bases line up with TRBD1. The germline V gene encodes CDR1 ENHRY and CDR2 SYGVKD. V lost 7 bases to trimming and J lost 4 bases; unmatched junction nucleotides: 20. This CDR3 comprises 19 residues. The CDR3 region is CAIKGELRDRGGFSYGYTF. The CDR3 nucleotides read TGTGCCATCAAGGGGGAACTAAGGGACAGGGGGGGCTTCTCCTATGGCTACACCTTC.

The chain links TRBV5-6 to TRBJ2-1; 13 bases agree with TRBD2. Germline assignment: CDR1 SGHDT and CDR2 YYEEEE. The junction had 8 bases not matched to a gene; V was cut back by 0 bases and J by 8 bases. The CDR3 has 17 amino acids. For the CDR3, the DNA is TGTGCCAGCAGCTTGGAACTAGCGGGGGGGTTTCTGGATGAGCAGTTCTTC. This codes for CASSLELAGGFLDEQFF.

CDR3 in DNA: TGTGCCAGCAGTTTATTTGCGACAGGGGTGGAGACCCAGTACTTC. Protein: CASSLFATGVETQYF. This chain uses TRBV27 with TRBJ2-5, with TRBD1 identical over 8 bases. From germline, CDR1 is MNHEY and CDR2 SMNVEV (reference sequence). CDR3 size: 15 residues. The ends lost 1 base at V and 5 bases at J; junction bases unmatched: 6.

The chain couples TRBV15 to TRBJ1-1; 10 bases agree with TRBD1. In germline, CDR1 is LNHNV, CDR2 YYDKDF (reference sequence). The CDR3 has 14 residues. V shed 0 bases, J shed 11 bases, and the junction held 6 bases outside the gene matches. The CDR3 sequence is CATSREFGTGDAFF. CDR3 in DNA: TGTGCCACCAGCAGAGAATTCGGGACAGGGGACGCTTTCTTT.

This clone was recorded a few times. The V and J genes are TRBV7-2 and TRBJ1-2; D ambiguous. This CDR3 region has 14 residues. Between the trimmed V and J ends, which lost 5 bases and 5 bases, there was a span of 15 bases. In germline, CDR1 is SGHTA, CDR2 FQGNSA. CDR3 sequence: CASSPTALGYGYTF. The CDR3 coding sequence is TGTGCCAGCAGCCCCACAGCATTGGGGTATGGCTACACCTTC.

The chain recombines TRBV4-2 with TRBJ2-6, with 9 nucleotides matching TRBD1. Germline V gives CDR1 LGHNA, CDR2 YNFKEQ. V was clipped by 0 bases and J by 2 bases; unmatched bases: 5. This CDR3 contains 18 residues. This chain's CDR3 is CASSQDLGQGTGANVLTF. In DNA form, the CDR3 reads TGTGCCAGCAGCCAAGACCTGGGACAGGGCACTGGGGCCAACGTCCTGACTTTC.

This chain joins TRBV5-1 and TRBJ1-3; TRBD1 agrees at 8 bases. Germline CDR1 reads SGHRS; CDR2 reads YFSETQ. This CDR3 comprises 17 residues. Losses at the gene ends were 0 bases for V and 0 bases for J; bases not matched to a gene: 5. The CDR3 protein is CASSLEYRGSSGNTIYF. CDR3 DNA sequence: TGCGCCAGCAGCTTGGAATACAGGGGGTCCTCTGGAAACACCATATATTTT. Full variable domain (remainder filled in from reference TRBV5-1 and TRBJ1-3): KAGVTQTPRYLIKTRGQQVTLSCSPISGHRSVSWYQQTPGQGLQFLFEYFSETQRNKGNFPGRFSGRQFSNSRSEMNVSTLELGDSALYLCASSLEYRGSSGNTIYFGEGSWLTVV.

The chain is built from TRBV10-1 and TRBJ2-7; tentative D call: TRBD1 (5 bases). The CDR3 runs 13 residues. Deletions cut 6 bases from V and 5 bases from J, with 14 bases between. CDR1 WNHNN and CDR2 SYGVQD come from the germline V gene (reference sequence). The CDR3 DNA is TGCGCCAGCAGGAGATTAGTAGGGGACGAGCAGTACTTC. Its protein is CASRRLVGDEQYF.